The T cell receptor beta chain under discussion was sequenced for a study of shared clonotypes between healthy human individuals. At the level of the study: Donors were two women and a few men aged 18 to 49.

Comment on this clone: Its antigen is not known.

Trimming shortened V by 4 bases and J by 6 bases, and 13 bases separated the two germline ends. The CDR3 has 13 residues. Germline CDR1 SGHNT, CDR2 YENEEA. Clones were read by immunoSEQ multiplex PCR, and TCRdb kept only the in-frame ones, dropping some. Of about 680,000 clones listed, more than 70% are singletons. Points from the study as a whole: Genetic and exposure-history diversity was limited by the small donor number. Apart from blood, nothing was sampled; tissue repertoires likely differ. Non-shared clonotypes displayed generation probabilities falling below those of clonotypes present in all four donors.

This sequence originates from a woman aged 25 to 39 in good health. The chain couples TRBV11-3 to TRBJ2-7, with D possibly matching TRBD1 (6 bases). The sequencing sample was made of memory CD4+ T cells sorted from blood. As to subset: CD45RA-negative fraction. CDR3 coding DNA: TGTGCCAGCAGCTCTGACAGGATGGGCGAGCAGTACTTC. Translation gives CASSSDRMGEQYF. Based on the CDR3 plus reference TRBV11-3 and TRBJ2-7, the full variable domain is EAGVVQSPRYKIIEKKQPVAFWCNPISGHNTLYWYLQNLGQGPELLIRYENEEAVDDSQLPKDRFSAERLKGVDSTLKIQPAELGDSAVYLCASSSDRMGEQYFGPGTRLTVT.